This entry features one T cell receptor beta chain sequence. Its matching antigen is unknown. The data are from a study of early T cells in non-severe SARS-CoV-2 infection. Study in general: It was bulk RNA from unsorted whole blood that was sequenced, and the chains were unpaired.

The V and J ends lost 5 bases and 0 bases respectively, with 13 bases between them. Germline lookup yields CDR1 SGHVS and CDR2 FNYEAQ. CDR3 length: 15 residues. Attachment of unique molecular identifiers was made to individual cDNA molecules. TCRdb independently ran MiXCR on the 5' RACE reads; one entry per CDR3 protein. The sample records some 87,000 distinct CDR3 sequences, roughly 13% being singletons. Study-wide findings and caveats: VDJdb matching, biased toward anti-spike CD8 responses, missed private and CD4 specificities.

The rearrangement uses TRBV7-6 and TRBJ1-1; D is uncertain. The receptor was isolated from an adult who was a healthcare worker with PCR-confirmed SARS-CoV-2 infection or an uninfected control (not recorded which). The sample comprised whole blood. The CDR3 here is CASSPLGFMNTEAFF. CDR3 bases: TGTGCCAGCAGCCCTCTAGGGTTTATGAACACTGAAGCTTTCTTT.